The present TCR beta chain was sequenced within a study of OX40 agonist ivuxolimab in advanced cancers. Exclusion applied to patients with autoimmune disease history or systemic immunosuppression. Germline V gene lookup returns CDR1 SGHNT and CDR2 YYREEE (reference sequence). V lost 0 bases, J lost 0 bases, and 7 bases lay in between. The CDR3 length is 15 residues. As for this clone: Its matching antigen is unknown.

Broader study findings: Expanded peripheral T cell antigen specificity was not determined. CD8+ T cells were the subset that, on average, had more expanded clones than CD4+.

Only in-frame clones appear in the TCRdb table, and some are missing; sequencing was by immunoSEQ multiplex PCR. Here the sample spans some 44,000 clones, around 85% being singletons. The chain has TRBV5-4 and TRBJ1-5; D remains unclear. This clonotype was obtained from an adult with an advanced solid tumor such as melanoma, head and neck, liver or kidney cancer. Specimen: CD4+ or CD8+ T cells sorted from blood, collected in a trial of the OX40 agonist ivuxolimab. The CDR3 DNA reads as TGTGCCAGCAGCTTGGGTACAAATAGCAATCAGCCCCAGCATTTT. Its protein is CASSLGTNSNQPQHF.